Below, 31 T cell receptor beta chains from the same sample are listed, as sequenced in a study of shared clonotypes between healthy human individuals (dated by TCRdb to 2018 to 2020). Libraries were made using the immunoSEQ multiplex PCR assay. The table was pulled from immuneACCESS by TCRdb, which kept in-frame rearrangements only. Such tables lose some clones; where checked, under half of the loss comes from unresolved V genes, and the rest has no known cause. This sample comprises under 1,900,000 clones, approximately 98.5% of them detected only once. The top ten clones comprise over 0.3% of the sample. Sequencing was done on a sample of naive CD4+ T cells sorted from blood. The cell subset or site label here, explained by the study, means: CD45RA+ positively selected. These receptors originate from a young man in good health.

Here the CDR3 DNA reads TGTGCCAGCAGAATCACCGGACAGGGCCCCGGGGAGCTGTTTTTT. Its translation: CASRITGQGPGELFF. This chain uses TRBV28 with TRBJ2-2; TRBD1 matches 8 bases. CDR3 size: 15 residues. CDR1 is MDHEN, CDR2 SYDVKM, per germline. V shed 6 bases, J shed 6 bases, and the junction held 9 bases outside the gene matches.

The J gene is TRBJ1-5, the V gene TRBV5-8, with D unclear. CDR1 SGHTS and CDR2 YDEGEE come from the germline V gene. V lost 2 bases and J lost 0, with 9 bases in between. The CDR3 has 15 residues. The CDR3 coding sequence is TGTGCCAGCAGCTTCGAGCATTCTAGCAATCAGCCCCAGCATTTT. It specifies CASSFEHSSNQPQHF.

The chain carries TRBV28 and TRBJ1-5; a weak D match, TRBD1 (5 bases). The CDR3 has 17 residues. V was pared by 6 bases and J by 1 base, with 19 bases between. Per the germline V gene, CDR1 is MDHEN and CDR2 is SYDVKM. The CDR3: CASRPGPNVGSNQPQHF. The CDR3 DNA sequence: TGTGCCAGCAGGCCGGGACCAAACGTCGGAAGCAATCAGCCCCAGCATTTT.

The rearrangement uses TRBV14 and TRBJ1-1; D remains ambiguous. Trimming cost V 10 bases and J 6 bases, with 9 bases left between them. Germline assignment: CDR1 SGHDN and CDR2 FVKESK. The CDR3 runs to 10 residues. The CDR3 region is CATGRAEAFF. CDR3 bases: TGTGCCACCGGGAGGGCTGAAGCTTTCTTT.

This clone showed up just once. J is TRBJ2-1 and V is TRBV27; the match to TRBD1 covers 8 bases. V gave up 4 bases and J gave up 4 bases; unmatched junction bases: 3. Germline-derived CDR1 and CDR2 are MNHEY and SMNVEV (reference sequence). This CDR3 has 14 residues. The CDR3 sequence is CASSSGTGYNEQFF. The CDR3 nucleotides read TGTGCCAGCAGTTCCGGGACAGGTTACAATGAGCAGTTCTTC.

This clone was observed a single time. CDR3 protein: CASSPGLPVNEQYF. DNA of the CDR3: TGTGCCAGCTCCCCGGGGCTACCAGTAAACGAGCAGTACTTC. This chain joins TRBV7-9 and TRBJ2-7; either TRBD1 or TRBD2 may supply D (5 bases each). Germline lookup yields CDR1 SEHNR and CDR2 FQNEAQ (reference sequence). The CDR3 is 14 amino acids. The V end lost 8 bases, the J end lost 5 bases, and 19 bases lay between the germline ends.

The V gene is TRBV5-5, the J gene TRBJ2-1; 13 bases fit TRBD2. From germline, CDR1 is SGHKS and CDR2 YYEKEE (reference sequence). The CDR3 spans 14 residues. J gave up 7 bases and V 6 bases, and 4 bases lay outside the gene matches. The CDR3 loop is CASIGLAGVNEQFF. The CDR3 DNA sequence: TGTGCCAGCATAGGACTAGCGGGAGTTAATGAGCAGTTCTTC.

The chain recombines TRBV19 with TRBJ2-7, with 11 bases fitting TRBD2. Germline assignment: CDR1 LNHDA and CDR2 SQIVND (reference sequence). J gave up 2 bases and V 8 bases, and 11 bases lay outside the gene matches. The CDR3 totals 16 residues. The CDR3 sequence is CASSRGLAGFTYEQYF. CDR3 in DNA: TGTGCCAGTTCGAGAGGACTAGCGGGCTTTACCTACGAGCAGTACTTC.

This clone has only one observation. The rearrangement links TRBV5-4 to TRBJ2-1; a possible D gene is TRBD2 (6 bases). V dropped 4 bases and J dropped 8 bases, with 16 bases sitting between them. From germline, CDR1 is SGHNT and CDR2 YYREEE (reference sequence). The CDR3 has 14 amino acids. Here the CDR3 reads CASSPGTGKDEQFF. The DNA for the CDR3 is TGTGCCAGCAGCCCCGGGACTGGTAAAGATGAGCAGTTCTTC.

V is TRBV5-1 and J is TRBJ1-3; a weak D match, TRBD1 (6 bases). V lost 1 base, J lost 3 bases, and 20 bases lay in between. This CDR3 spans 18 amino acids. The germline V gene has CDR1 SGHRS and CDR2 YFSETQ. CDR3 bases: TGCGCCAGCAGCTTGAATGGACAGTCCCGGAGGTTTGGAAACACCATATATTTT. It yields the protein CASSLNGQSRRFGNTIYF. Supplemented by reference TRBV5-1 and TRBJ1-3, the full variable domain reads KAGVTQTPRYLIKTRGQQVTLSCSPISGHRSVSWYQQTPGQGLQFLFEYFSETQRNKGNFPGRFSGRQFSNSRSEMNVSTLELGDSALYLCASSLNGQSRRFGNTIYFGEGSWLTVV.

The chain uses TRBV28 and TRBJ2-3; 10 bases are a match to TRBD1. V lost 4 bases and J lost 2; bases outside the gene matches: 3. This CDR3 comprises 15 residues. In germline, CDR1 is MDHEN, CDR2 SYDVKM. The CDR3 DNA is TGTGCCAGCAGTTCGGGACAGGGGACCACAGATACGCAGTATTTT. It translates to CASSSGQGTTDTQYF.

The J gene is TRBJ1-1, the V gene TRBV28; D is unresolved. Trimming stripped 11 bases from V and 0 bases from J, with 13 bases between. This CDR3 contains 13 residues. CDR1 is MDHEN, CDR2 SYDVKM, per germline. The DNA for the CDR3 is TGTGCCTTACAATCCCGACTGAACACTGAAGCTTTCTTT. This sequence encodes CALQSRLNTEAFF.

The chain joins TRBV29-1 to TRBJ2-2, with D possibly matching TRBD1 (7 bases). The CDR3 extends over 15 amino acids. The V gene lost 4 bases and the J gene lost 3 bases, with 15 bases spanning the gap. CDR1 is SQVTM, CDR2 ANQGSEA, per germline. DNA for the CDR3: TGCAGCGTTGTGGAGGGACAGAAATACACCGGGGAGCTGTTTTTT. Translating it yields CSVVEGQKYTGELFF.

The chain recombines TRBV6-5 with TRBJ1-2; D gene unclear. Per the germline V gene, CDR1 is MNHEY and CDR2 is SVGAGI. V was pared by 1 base and J by 4 bases, with 7 bases between. The CDR3 is 13 residues long. The CDR3 reads CASSYFPSYGYTF. In DNA, the CDR3 is TGTGCCAGCAGTTACTTCCCGAGCTATGGCTACACCTTC.

The rearrangement uses TRBV7-3 and TRBJ1-2; TRBD1 might be the D (5 bases). From germline, CDR1 is SGHTA and CDR2 FQGTGA. The CDR3 is made up of 14 amino acids. Trimming pared 2 bases from V and 6 bases from J, leaving 13 bases between. CDR3 loop: CASSLRPGLDGYTF. The DNA of the CDR3 is TGTGCCAGCAGCTTACGGCCGGGGCTTGATGGCTACACCTTC.

The genes are TRBV18 and TRBJ2-1, with 7 bases matching TRBD1. Germline V gives CDR1 KGHSH, CDR2 LQKENI. CDR3 size: 14 residues. Trimming at V came to 4 bases and at J to 5 bases, leaving 5 bases not matched to a gene. The DNA for the CDR3 is TGTGCCAGCTCACAATGGGGACAGAACAATGAGCAGTTCTTC. Protein: CASSQWGQNNEQFF.

The rearrangement links TRBV7-8 to TRBJ2-5; 9 bases match TRBD2. This CDR3 contains 17 residues. Germline assignment: CDR1 SGHVS and CDR2 FQNEAQ. V was clipped by 2 bases and J by 4 bases; unmatched bases: 11. The CDR3 nucleotides read TGTGCCAGCAGCTTACCCCCTGCGGGAGGGTATACAGAGACCCAGTACTTC. Translating it yields CASSLPPAGGYTETQYF.

The chain links TRBV14 to TRBJ2-3; no clear D. The V gene's germline CDR1 is SGHDN and CDR2 FVKESK. V lost 1 base, J lost 1 base, and 12 bases lay in between. This CDR3 spans 16 amino acids. For the CDR3, the DNA is TGTGCCAGCAGCCAAGGGGCAGTACGGGGCACAGATACGCAGTATTTT. Translating it yields CASSQGAVRGTDTQYF.

The CDR3 nucleotides read TGTGCCATCAGTGAAAGGCTAGCGGGAGGGGAGCTGTTTTTT. Translated: CAISERLAGGELFF. The V and J genes are TRBV10-3 and TRBJ2-2; 9 positions agree with TRBD2. V shed 3 bases and J 8 bases; nucleotides not matched to a gene: 4. The CDR3 is 14 residues long. The germline V gene has CDR1 ENHRY and CDR2 SYGVKD.

The J gene is TRBJ2-2, the V gene TRBV9; no definite D call. The CDR3 length is 15 residues. Trimming stripped 0 bases from V and 5 bases from J, with 11 bases between. Germline V CDR1 and CDR2: SGDLS, YYNGEE. This CDR3 is CASSVAPHMTGELFF. The CDR3 nucleotides read TGTGCCAGCAGCGTAGCCCCCCACATGACCGGGGAGCTGTTTTTT.

The CDR3 loop reads CASSYSQVVTDEQYF. The CDR3 nucleotides read TGTGCCAGCAGTTACTCACAGGTAGTGACGGACGAGCAGTACTTC. The chain recombines TRBV6-5 with TRBJ2-7; a possible D gene is TRBD1 (5 bases). The CDR3 sequence is 15 residues long. Germline values: CDR1 MNHEY, CDR2 SVGAGI. The germline V and J ends were trimmed by 0 bases and 5 bases, with 14 bases remaining between them.

The V call is TRBV21-1, the J call TRBJ2-3; the D call of TRBD2 is as the table states it, not checked on the DNA. TRBV21-1 is assigned pseudogene status. The CDR3 spans 18 residues. The CDR3 DNA is TGTGCCAGCAGCAAAAGGTGTGGTAGTCTAGCGGGAGTGGATACGCAGTATTTT. Encoded protein: CASSKRCGSLAGVDTQYF.

This sequence joins TRBV2 and TRBJ2-3, with TRBD1 as a possible D gene (5 bases). The CDR3 extends over 17 amino acids. Per the germline V gene, CDR1 is SNHLY and CDR2 is FYNNEI. V was pared by 0 bases and J by 2 bases, with 15 bases between. This CDR3 is CASSEASGAKNTDTQYF. Written as DNA, the CDR3 is TGTGCCAGCAGTGAAGCATCTGGGGCTAAGAACACAGATACGCAGTATTTT.

The chain couples TRBV27 to TRBJ2-1; D is unresolved. The V gene lost 1 base and the J gene lost 4 bases, with 14 bases spanning the gap. The germline V gene has CDR1 MNHEY and CDR2 SMNVEV (reference sequence). There are 16 residues in the CDR3. The CDR3 protein is CASSLYLSPEYNEQFF. The CDR3 bases are TGTGCCAGCAGTTTATATCTCAGCCCCGAATACAATGAGCAGTTCTTC.

The J gene is TRBJ2-1, the V gene TRBV28; tentatively, D is TRBD1 (5 bases). This CDR3 region has 14 residues. The germline gives CDR1 MDHEN, CDR2 SYDVKM. V was clipped by 4 bases and J by 0 bases, with 7 bases between them. The CDR3 spells CASSWQGSYNEQFF. The CDR3 nucleotides read TGTGCCAGCAGTTGGCAGGGCTCCTACAATGAGCAGTTCTTC.

The J gene is TRBJ2-5, the V gene TRBV5-4; a weak D match, TRBD2 (7 bases). V lost 4 bases to trimming and J lost 3 bases, with 16 bases between them. This CDR3 comprises 15 residues. Germline V gene lookup returns CDR1 SGHNT and CDR2 YYREEE (reference sequence). CDR3 protein: CASSVGQGREETQYF. The DNA of the CDR3 is TGTGCCAGCAGCGTAGGGCAGGGGAGGGAAGAGACCCAGTACTTC.

The V call is TRBV5-1, the J call TRBJ2-2; TRBD1 matches at 7 bases. V dropped 4 bases and J dropped 0; count of bases not matched to a gene: 0. Germline CDR1 SGHRS, CDR2 YFSETQ. This CDR3 spans 14 amino acids. The CDR3 DNA is TGCGCCAGCAGCCAGGGGGCGAACACCGGGGAGCTGTTTTTT. It is translated as CASSQGANTGELFF.

V and J are TRBV12-5 and TRBJ2-7, with 10 bases fitting TRBD1. The CDR3 spans 17 residues. Germline V gives CDR1 LGHNT, CDR2 FRNRAP. V lost 3 bases and J lost 0; bases outside the gene matches: 8. The CDR3 DNA is TGTGCTAGTGGTTTAAGCTTAGGGACAGGGGCCTCCTACGAGCAGTACTTC. Translating it yields CASGLSLGTGASYEQYF.

The CDR3 nucleotides read TGTGCCAGCAGCCTCTGGGAGGGTTTGGGATACGAGCAGTACTTC. It codes for CASSLWEGLGYEQYF. V usage is TRBV7-9 and J usage is TRBJ2-7, with 7 nucleotides matching TRBD2. This CDR3 contains 15 residues. The V gene end was trimmed by 5 bases and the J gene end by 4 bases; junction bases not matched to a gene: 11. Germline values: CDR1 SEHNR, CDR2 FQNEAQ (reference sequence).

The rearrangement uses TRBV9 and TRBJ1-1; possible D gene TRBD1, 5 bases. Per the germline V gene, CDR1 is SGDLS and CDR2 is YYNGEE. The CDR3 length is 14 residues. Trimming shortened V by 3 bases and J by 0 bases, and 9 bases separated the two germline ends. Written as DNA, the CDR3 is TGTGCCAGCAGCGAAAGGGGAATGAACACTGAAGCTTTCTTT. Its translation: CASSERGMNTEAFF.

The chain employs TRBV14 and TRBJ2-7; D not certain. Trimming took 1 base from V and 2 from J, leaving 12 bases between them. The germline CDR1 and CDR2 sequences are SGHDN and FVKESK. The CDR3 runs to 15 residues. The CDR3 DNA is TGTGCCAGCAGCCAAGGACGACTCTTAACCTACGAGCAGTACTTC. Its translation: CASSQGRLLTYEQYF.